Listed here are 19 T cell receptor beta chains from one sample, sequenced in a study of T cells in women clearing cervical HPV infection. Some clones are missing from TCRdb's copy, which holds only in-frame ones; the method was immunoSEQ multiplex PCR. This sample's clone table lists 44,000 or so clones. Specimen: blood buffy coat. The receptor set was obtained from a woman aged 18 to 75 with a cervical HPV16 infection that either progressed to CIN3+ or cleared (not recorded which).

Worth noting for this clone: The sequenced fragment ends 3 residues before the CDR3 boundary, so the rest is inferred from the germline J gene. The chain links TRBV14 to TRBJ2-3; 10 bases match TRBD2. Germline CDR1 SGHDN, CDR2 FVKESK. The CDR3 loop spans 17 amino acids. This chain's CDR3 is CASSQLAGGVPGETQYF. The CDR3 bases that were read are TGTGCCAGCAGCCAATTAGCGGGGGGCGTCCCCGGGGAGACG.

As for this clone: The missing CDR3 end, 3 residues past where the read stops, is filled in from the germline J gene. The chain uses TRBV6-1 and TRBJ2-2; D might be TRBD1 (5 bases). Germline V CDR1 and CDR2: MNHNS, SASEGT. The CDR3 consists of 16 residues. The CDR3 sequence is CASSEVGNSGANVLFF. The part of the CDR3 DNA that was read is TGTGCCAGCAGTGAAGTAGGCAACTCTGGGGCCAACGTG.

Note on this clone: The missing CDR3 end, 3 residues past where the read stops, is filled in from the germline J gene. The V call is TRBV6-4, the J call TRBJ2-3; the D gene is possibly TRBD2 (6 bases). The CDR3 consists of 13 residues. The germline V gene has CDR1 MRHNA and CDR2 SNTAGT. V lost 5 bases, J lost 1 base, and 7 bases lay in between. The sequenced CDR3 bases are TGTGCCAGCAGTCCTAGCGGCACAGATACG. Its protein product is CASSPSGTDT. From start to end, the CDR3 is CASSPSGTDTQYF.

Points on this clone: The CDR3 end lies 3 residues beyond the end of the read and is filled in from the germline J gene. V usage is TRBV5-1 and J usage is TRBJ2-2; 8 nucleotides match TRBD1. This CDR3 is built from 15 residues. With 4 bases clipped from V and 1 base from J, the junction kept 3 bases outside the gene matches. CDR1 SGHRS and CDR2 YFSETQ come from the germline V gene. The sequenced CDR3 bases are TGCGCCAGCAGCCCCGGACAGGGGAACACCGGGGAG. It translates to CASSPGQGNTGE. The whole CDR3 sequence reads CASSPGQGNTGELFF.

Concerning this clone: The CDR3 end is not reached by the read, which stops 3 residues before it; the germline J gene fills it in. The chain is built from TRBV4-1 and TRBJ2-7; 11 bases match TRBD1. This CDR3 has 13 residues. With V trimmed by 5 bases and J by 6 bases, 3 bases remained unmatched. Germline loops: CDR1 MGHRA, CDR2 YSYEKL. The sequenced CDR3 bases are TGCGCCAGCAGCGCGGACAGGGGGCGCGAG. The encoded protein is CASSADRGRE. The CDR3 as a whole reads CASSADRGREQYF.

CDR3 residues: CASNPGGYNDYTF. CDR3 DNA (partial): TGTGCCAGTAACCCAGGGGGTTACAATGAC. This chain links TRBV19 with TRBJ1-2; 7 nucleotides align to TRBD1. The CDR3 goes on 3 residues after the read ends, and that part is filled in from the germline J gene. From germline, CDR1 is LNHDA and CDR2 SQIVND (reference sequence). The CDR3 loop spans 13 amino acids.

As concerns this clone: A junction boundary mismatches the germline segment, possibly from a read error. Read data end 3 residues before the CDR3 end; the end is taken from the germline J gene. This CDR3 is also generated by other DNA sequences in the sample. V and J are TRBV20-1 and TRBJ2-3, with 12 positions matching TRBD2. In germline, CDR1 is DFQATT, CDR2 SNEGSKA (reference sequence). The CDR3 has 15 residues. The CDR3 here is CSARLAGAGSETQYF. The sequenced CDR3 bases are TGCAGCGCTAGACTAGCGGGGGCTGGTTCAGAGACG.

In regard to this clone: The read finishes 3 residues shy of the CDR3 end, and the germline J gene is used to complete it. This chain links TRBV5-1 with TRBJ2-3; 10 nucleotides agree with TRBD1. This CDR3 is built from 14 residues. Germline CDR1 SGHRS, CDR2 YFSETQ. V shed 4 bases, J shed 2 bases, and the junction held 1 base outside the gene matches. This CDR3 is CASSGTGATDTQYF. The covered CDR3 bases are TGCGCCAGCAGCGGGACAGGGGCCACAGATACG.

Worth noting for this clone: The read ends 3 residues early relative to the CDR3; the germline J gene fills the gap. V gene TRBV5-1 combines with J gene TRBJ1-2; D might be TRBD1 (6 bases). V was trimmed by 1 base and J by 4 bases, leaving 14 bases between them. CDR3 length: 15 amino acids. Germline CDR1 SGHRS, CDR2 YFSETQ. The CDR3 here is CASSLTGQGSYGYTF. CDR3 DNA (partial): TGCGCCAGCAGCTTGACCGGTCAGGGGAGCTATGGC.

In regard to this clone: The CDR3 end is not reached by the read, which stops 3 residues before it; the germline J gene fills it in. The rearrangement joins TRBV7-9 to TRBJ1-5; 7 bases match TRBD1. Germline trimming cut 5 bases from V and 9 bases from J; bases unmatched to any gene: 7. Germline V gene sequence: CDR1 SEHNR, CDR2 FQNEAQ (reference sequence). CDR3 length: 13 residues. The part of the CDR3 DNA that was read is TGTGCCAGCAGCGATAGGACAGGCTCGCCC. It encodes CASSDRTGSP. The whole CDR3 protein reads CASSDRTGSPQHF.

With respect to this clone: The read stops 3 residues short of the end of the CDR3; the missing end is completed from the germline J gene. The V call is TRBV11-2, the J call TRBJ2-3; TRBD2 is a possible D gene (7 bases). The germline CDR1 and CDR2 sequences are SGHAT and FQNNGV. The V end was cut by 2 bases, the J end by 7 bases, with 16 bases between. This CDR3 is built from 15 residues. CDR3 DNA (partial): TGTGCCAGCAGCTTAAGAGGGGGGGAACGTTATACG. Translating it yields CASSLRGGERYT. The whole CDR3 sequence reads CASSLRGGERYTQYF.

The CDR3 loop is CASSSGQEVYEQYF. The CDR3 DNA, read in part, is TGTGCCAGCAGTTCGGGACAGGAGGTTTACGAG. The chain is built from TRBV28 and TRBJ2-7; TRBD1 agrees at 8 bases. Read coverage stops 3 residues before the CDR3 terminus; the germline J gene supplies the remainder. The CDR3 is 14 amino acids. Losses at the gene ends were 4 bases for V and 4 bases for J; bases not matched to a gene: 6. Germline assignment: CDR1 MDHEN and CDR2 SYDVKM. Based on the CDR3 plus reference TRBV28 and TRBJ2-7, the full variable domain is DVKVTQSSRYLVKRTGEKVFLECVQDMDHENMFWYRQDPGLGLRLIYFSYDVKMKEKGDIPEGYSVSREKKERFSLILESASTNQTSMYLCASSSGQEVYEQYFGPGTRLTVT.

On this clone itself: The CDR3 end falls 3 residues outside the read, so it is completed with the germline J gene. V and J are TRBV11-3 and TRBJ2-7, with a tentative D call TRBD2 (6 bases). Germline V gene lookup returns CDR1 SGHNT and CDR2 YENEEA. The CDR3 sequence is 13 residues long. The germline V and J ends were trimmed by 5 bases and 6 bases, with 14 bases remaining between them. The sequenced CDR3 bases are TGTGCCAGCAGCGCCGACGGAGCGGGCGAG. This sequence encodes CASSADGAGE. The CDR3 as a whole reads CASSADGAGEQYF.

With regard to this clone: The read terminates 3 residues before the CDR3 end, so the remaining end is supplied by the germline J gene. Other nucleotide sequences from this sample produce the same CDR3. V usage is TRBV19 and J usage is TRBJ1-3; TRBD1 might be the D (6 bases). Germline V gene lookup returns CDR1 LNHDA and CDR2 SQIVND (reference sequence). This CDR3 has 16 residues. Trimming removed 7 bases at V and 1 base at J, with 17 bases between. The sequenced part of the CDR3 DNA is TGTGCCAGTACCGTTCGGGGGGCAGGTTCTGGAAACACC. Translating gives CASTVRGAGSGNT. The entire CDR3 is CASTVRGAGSGNTIYF.

Of note for this clone: The DNA ends 3 residues before the CDR3 does, and the rest of the CDR3 is filled in from the germline J gene. This chain links TRBV20-1 with TRBJ2-1, with 11 bases lining up with TRBD2. The germline V gene has CDR1 DFQATT and CDR2 SNEGSKA (reference sequence). J gave up 8 bases and V 6 bases, and 6 bases lay outside the gene matches. This CDR3 contains 13 residues. The CDR3 sequence is CSAPTSGVDEQFF. The sequenced CDR3 bases are TGCAGTGCCCCGACTAGCGGGGTGGATGAG.

With respect to this clone: The read ends 3 residues early relative to the CDR3; the germline J gene fills the gap. This chain joins TRBV7-9 and TRBJ2-2; 7 bases align to TRBD2. Germline loops: CDR1 SEHNR, CDR2 FQNEAQ (reference sequence). The CDR3 totals 14 residues. The DNA read from the CDR3 is TGTGCCAGCAGCTACGGGGGGACTAATGAAAAG. Translated, it gives CASSYGGTNEK. In full, the CDR3 reads CASSYGGTNEKLFF.

With respect to this clone: From the germline J gene comes the end of the CDR3, since the read stops 3 residues before it. The chain joins TRBV20-1 to TRBJ1-4, with TRBD1 matching over 9 bases. The CDR3 runs to 13 residues. Germline CDR1 is DFQATT and CDR2 is SNEGSKA (reference sequence). V was clipped by 5 bases and J by 8 bases; unmatched bases: 6. CDR3 DNA, as far as it was read: TGCAGTGCTGGGGGACAGGGAGCCGAAAAA. It encodes CSAGGQGAEK. The whole CDR3 reads CSAGGQGAEKLFF.

A note on this clone: The read finishes 3 residues shy of the CDR3 end, and the germline J gene is used to complete it. This CDR3 is also generated by other DNA sequences in the sample. The chain uses TRBV18 and TRBJ1-1, with D uncertain. Germline CDR1 reads KGHSH; CDR2 reads LQKENI. The CDR3 covers 14 residues. Trimming stripped 0 bases from V and 0 bases from J, with 5 bases between. CDR3 amino acids: CASSPPSVNTEAFF. CDR3 DNA (partial): TGTGCCAGCTCACCACCGTCAGTGAACACTGAA.

With respect to this clone: The DNA ends 3 residues before the CDR3 does, and the rest of the CDR3 is filled in from the germline J gene. V usage is TRBV30 and J usage is TRBJ1-1; the match to TRBD1 covers 7 bases. The CDR3 has 13 amino acids. From germline, CDR1 is GTSNPN and CDR2 SVGIG (reference sequence). V shed 4 bases and J 1 base; nucleotides not matched to a gene: 3. CDR3 region: CAWTGTENTEAFF. The covered CDR3 bases are TGTGCCTGGACCGGGACAGAGAACACTGAA.